The clone carrying this TCR beta chain was detected only once. Antigen unknown. The data are from a study of OX40 agonist ivuxolimab in advanced cancers. Study details: A diagnosis of hepatocellular carcinoma, melanoma, renal cell or head and neck cancer was present in dose-escalation patients. Regarding the study as a whole: In the 0.1 to 3.0 mg/kg range, CD4+ and CD8+ blood T cells had expanded clonally by week 6. Normalized expansion of T-cell clones was also low for some nonresponders.

Here immunoSEQ multiplex PCR was the method, and the copy in TCRdb shows in-frame clones only, minus some. The table records about 95,000 clones, approximately 92% of them present only once. CDR3 length: 14 amino acids. V lost 2 bases to trimming and J lost 1 base, with 7 bases between them. Germline CDR1 is SGHVS and CDR2 is FQNEAQ. Patients were excluded for autoimmune disease history or systemic immunosuppression. This chain links TRBV7-8 with TRBJ2-3; perhaps TRBD2 as D (5 bases). This material consisted of CD4+ or CD8+ T cells sorted from blood, taken in a trial of the OX40 agonist ivuxolimab. The TCR was taken from an adult with an advanced solid tumor such as melanoma, head and neck, liver or kidney cancer. CDR3 sequence (DNA): TGTGCCAGCAGCTTAAGCGGAGGCACAGATACGCAGTATTTT. Its protein product is CASSLSGGTDTQYF.